A selection of T cell receptor beta chains follows, all from one sample in a study of T-cell memory formation after mild COVID-19. TCRdb used MiXCR to reprocess the 5' RACE reads, holding one entry per CDR3 protein. The data contain 150,000 or so distinct CDR3 sequences, 11% of them seen just once; the ten biggest clones take up roughly 3.8%. Sequenced: PBMCs or a T cell subset sorted from them (not recorded which). The receptors were gathered from a man younger than 30 who had mild COVID-19 (a few samples of this study predate the infection). Cell type and time point are not known. CDR3s include the opening cysteine and the closing phenylalanine or tryptophan. A D gene is named only where the DNA matches it firmly. Clone size is given for some rows only: seen once, a few or many times, or a class if the clone is expanded.

V gene,J gene,D gene,clone size,CDR3 protein,CDR3 DNA
TRBV2,TRBJ2-1,TRBD2,few,CASSARNGGDEQFF,TGTGCCAGCAGTGCCCGGAACGGGGGGGATGAGCAGTTCTTC
TRBV9,TRBJ2-7,TRBD2,.,CASSSEGRGDASEQYF,TGTGCCAGCAGCTCAGAGGGTCGGGGGGACGCGAGCGAGCAGTACTTC
TRBV4-2,TRBJ2-6,.,few,CASSTQQATGANVLTF,TGTGCCAGCAGCACACAACAGGCCACTGGGGCCAACGTCCTGACTTTC
TRBV2,TRBJ2-1,TRBD2,few,CASSGGAYNEQFF,TGTGCCAGCAGCGGGGGGGCCTACAATGAGCAGTTCTTC
TRBV5-1,TRBJ2-5,TRBD2,.,CASRRAGTSRLQETQYF,TGCGCCAGCAGGCGTGCCGGGACTAGCCGCCTCCAAGAGACCCAGTACTTC
TRBV5-1,TRBJ2-1,.,few,CASREGGGTYNEQFF,TGCGCCAGCAGAGAGGGCGGGGGCACCTACAATGAGCAGTTCTTC
TRBV7-2,TRBJ2-1,.,.,CASSLRSQWDEQFF,TGTGCCAGCAGCTTACGGTCACAGTGGGATGAGCAGTTCTTC
TRBV3-1,TRBJ2-7,.,.,CASSQQGTPYEQYF,TGTGCCAGCAGCCAACAAGGGACCCCCTACGAGCAGTACTTC
TRBV7-2,TRBJ2-3,.,.,CASSRGGPKRMDTQYF,TGTGCCAGCAGCCGCGGGGGCCCAAAAAGAATGGATACGCAGTATTTT
TRBV5-4,TRBJ2-7,.,.,CASSSPWGTGKSYEQYF,TGTGCCAGCAGCTCTCCATGGGGCACGGGGAAGTCCTACGAGCAGTACTTC
TRBV6-5,TRBJ1-6,TRBD1,few,CASSYSPGQGSPLHF,TGTGCCAGCAGTTATAGTCCGGGACAGGGATCACCCCTCCACTTT
TRBV18,TRBJ2-3,TRBD1,many,CASSRDRDRGTDTQYF,TGTGCCAGCTCACGGGACCGGGACAGGGGCACAGATACGCAGTATTTT
TRBV5-5,TRBJ2-2,.,few,CASSFTAGELFF,TGTGCCAGCAGCTTCACTGCCGGGGAGCTGTTTTTT
TRBV4-3,TRBJ1-4,.,few,CASSQDLSRGLNEKLFF,TGCGCCAGCAGCCAAGATTTAAGTCGCGGGCTTAATGAAAAACTGTTTTTT
TRBV7-3,TRBJ1-5,.,.,CASSLLPGEQPQHF,TGTGCCAGCAGCTTATTGCCAGGGGAACAGCCCCAGCATTTT
TRBV20-1,TRBJ1-1,.,few,CSTNNPRANTEAFF,TGCAGTACCAACAACCCCAGGGCGAACACTGAAGCTTTCTTT
TRBV4-1,TRBJ1-2,.,.,CASSQETRRGYGYTF,TGCGCCAGCAGCCAAGAGACTCGGAGGGGCTATGGCTACACCTTC
TRBV2,TRBJ2-3,.,few,CASKDMFSTDTQYF,TGTGCCAGCAAGGATATGTTTTCCACAGATACGCAGTATTTT
TRBV12-3/TRBV12-4,TRBJ1-2,.,few,CASSLYGYTF,TGTGCCAGCAGTTTATATGGCTACACCTTC
TRBV4-3,TRBJ2-3,.,.,CASSQPYTDTQYF,TGCGCCAGCAGCCAGCCATACACAGATACGCAGTATTTT
TRBV12-3/TRBV12-4,TRBJ1-1,TRBD1,.,CASILGDRGGTEAFF,TGTGCCAGCATCCTGGGGGACAGGGGAGGGACTGAAGCTTTCTTT
TRBV24-1,TRBJ2-4,.,few,CATSDSRNIQYF,TGTGCCACCAGTGATAGTCGAAACATTCAGTACTTC
TRBV7-2,TRBJ1-1,TRBD1,few,CASSLAQGGSGTEAFF,TGTGCCAGCAGCTTAGCGCAGGGGGGCTCGGGCACTGAAGCTTTCTTT
TRBV20-1,TRBJ2-4,TRBD1,few,CSASSINRGQDIQYF,TGCAGTGCTAGCTCTATTAACAGGGGGCAGGACATTCAGTACTTC
TRBV6-1,TRBJ2-7,TRBD1,.,CASSDGQVSSYEQYF,TGTGCCAGCAGTGATGGACAGGTGAGCTCCTACGAGCAGTACTTC
TRBV7-9,TRBJ2-5,.,.,CASSLVQARYF,TGTGCCAGCAGCTTAGTGCAGGCCCGGTACTTC
TRBV7-9,TRBJ2-5,.,.,CASSRGGGETQYF,TGTGCCAGCAGCCGGGGAGGTGGGGAGACCCAGTACTTC
TRBV5-1,TRBJ1-4,.,.,CASSPDQGYEKLFF,TGCGCCAGCAGTCCAGACCAAGGGTATGAAAAACTGTTTTTT
TRBV5-1,TRBJ2-5,TRBD2,few,CASSPFSGAVQETQYF,TGCGCCAGCAGCCCATTTAGCGGGGCCGTGCAAGAGACCCAGTACTTC
TRBV3-1,TRBJ2-5,TRBD1,few,CASRGPRGETQYF,TGTGCCAGCAGAGGCCCCAGGGGGGAGACCCAGTACTTC
TRBV20-1,TRBJ1-1,.,.,CSAVKGQMNTEAFF,TGCAGTGCTGTAAAAGGACAGATGAACACTGAAGCTTTCTTT
TRBV6-1,TRBJ1-2,.,.,CASSPGTVTQATF,TGTGCCAGCAGTCCCGGGACCGTCACCCAGGCCACCTTC
TRBV15,TRBJ2-5,.,many,CATSRDGLTQYF,TGTGCCACCAGCAGAGATGGATTGACCCAGTACTTC
TRBV5-1,TRBJ2-5,.,few,CASSSQGEGVSQYF,TGCGCCAGCAGCTCACAGGGCGAGGGGGTGTCCCAGTACTTC
TRBV20-1,TRBJ1-4,TRBD1,few,CSARGAPGQVQEKLFF,TGCAGTGCTAGAGGTGCCCCGGGACAGGTACAGGAAAAACTGTTTTTT
TRBV7-2,TRBJ2-3,TRBD2,many,CASSLGGLAETDTQYF,TGTGCCAGCAGCTTAGGAGGGCTAGCGGAGACAGATACGCAGTATTTT
TRBV19,TRBJ1-1,TRBD1,many,CASRGGQRSDTEAFF,TGTGCCAGTAGGGGGGGACAGAGGTCGGACACTGAAGCTTTCTTT
TRBV5-8,TRBJ2-3,.,many,CASSSGTQVEDTQYF,TGTGCCAGCAGCTCCGGGACCCAGGTGGAAGATACGCAGTATTTT
TRBV7-8,TRBJ2-7,.,few,CASSSTGRTYEQYF,TGTGCCAGCAGCTCCACGGGACGGACCTACGAGCAGTACTTC
TRBV5-5,TRBJ1-6,.,few,CASTGTINSPLHF,TGTGCCAGCACTGGGACGATTAATTCACCCCTCCACTTT
TRBV5-1,TRBJ2-3,TRBD2,few,CASSSGGMDTQYF,TGCGCCAGCAGCAGCGGGGGGATGGATACGCAGTATTTT
TRBV12-3/TRBV12-4,TRBJ2-1,.,few,CASRTDGNEQFF,TGTGCCAGCAGAACAGACGGTAATGAGCAGTTCTTC